Below are 3 T cell receptor beta chains sequenced from a single sample in a study of blood T cell repertoires in COVID-19. Sequencing was performed with immunoSEQ multiplex PCR; in TCRdb, only in-frame clones are kept and a portion is missing. The table includes roughly 280,000 clones, approximately 85% detected once. Source material: peripheral blood. The receptors derive from a woman in her 70s with acute or convalescent COVID-19.

This rearrangement joins TRBV5-8 to TRBJ2-5, with 11 bases fitting TRBD1. V lost 0 bases, J lost 3 bases, and 7 bases stayed unmatched. CDR3 size: 17 residues. The germline V gene encodes CDR1 SGHTS and CDR2 YDEGEE. CDR3 sequence reads: CASSLEWTGGSKETQYF. The CDR3 nucleotides read TGTGCCAGCAGCTTGGAATGGACAGGGGGCTCGAAAGAGACCCAGTACTTC.

The chain recombines TRBV5-6 with TRBJ2-2; D is unclear. CDR1 SGHDT and CDR2 YYEEEE come from the germline V gene. Between the trimmed V and J ends, which lost 3 bases and 7 bases, there was a span of 4 bases. The CDR3 extends over 11 amino acids. CDR3 DNA: TGTGCCAGCAGCTCCCACGGGGAGCTGTTTTTT. Residues: CASSSHGELFF.

This clone was counted a single time. V and J are TRBV4-1 and TRBJ2-2; 9 bases line up with TRBD1. CDR1 MGHRA and CDR2 YSYEKL come from the germline V gene. Trimming removed 8 bases from V and 4 bases from J; junction bases left unmatched: 5. The CDR3 is made up of 14 amino acids. For the CDR3, the DNA is TGCGCCAGCCACAGGACAGGGGTCACCGGGGAGCTGTTTTTT. Translating it yields CASHRTGVTGELFF.